One sample yielded the 10 T cell receptor beta chains listed below, sequenced in a study of cytomegalovirus exposure and HLA in healthy donors. Profiled with immunoSEQ multiplex PCR; TCRdb holds only in-frame clones, not every one. The repertoire holds 200,000 to 300,000 clones, with approximately 83% as singletons. Sequenced sample: PBMCs. The receptors come from a woman aged 25 to 39 in good health and CMV-seropositive.

The CDR3 nucleotides read TGTGCCAGCAGCCCCGGGGGGTCCCACTATGGCTACACCTTC. The encoded protein is CASSPGGSHYGYTF. J is TRBJ1-2 and V is TRBV5-6; the D gene is possibly TRBD1 (5 bases). CDR3 size: 14 residues. With 4 bases removed from V and 3 bases from J, the gap between germline ends came to 13 bases. In germline, CDR1 is SGHDT, CDR2 YYEEEE. Together with reference TRBV5-6 and TRBJ1-2, the CDR3 gives the full variable domain: DAGVTQSPTHLIKTRGQQVTLRCSPKSGHDTVSWYQQALGQGPQFIFQYYEEEERQRGNFPDRFSGHQFPNYSSELNVNALLLGDSALYLCASSPGGSHYGYTFGSGTRLTVV.

CDR3 protein: CASSLVQGGGTGTEAFF. For the CDR3, the DNA is TGTGCCAGCAGTTTAGTCCAAGGCGGGGGCACAGGCACTGAAGCTTTCTTT. The rearrangement uses TRBV28 and TRBJ1-1, with D maybe TRBD1 (6 bases). Trimming pared 2 bases from V and 4 bases from J, leaving 20 bases between. Germline CDR1 and CDR2: MDHEN and SYDVKM. The CDR3 runs 17 residues.

The J gene is TRBJ2-7, the V gene TRBV19; a weak D match, TRBD1 (5 bases). CDR1 and CDR2 from the germline V gene are LNHDA and SQIVND (reference sequence). This CDR3 is built from 14 residues. With 0 bases removed from V and 4 bases from J, the gap between germline ends came to 10 bases. The DNA of the CDR3 is TGTGCCAGTAGTATAGATAAGGGGCGGTACGAGCAGTACTTC. This sequence encodes CASSIDKGRYEQYF.

This sequence joins TRBV9 and TRBJ2-1; 10 bases fit TRBD2. The J segment lost 7 bases and the V segment lost 4 bases, leaving 8 bases of the junction unmatched. The germline V gene encodes CDR1 SGDLS and CDR2 YYNGEE. The CDR3 has 15 residues. For the CDR3, the DNA is TGTGCCAGCAGCTCTCACGGACTAGCGGAAAATGAGCAGTTCTTC. The encoded protein is CASSSHGLAENEQFF.

The rearrangement uses TRBV9 and TRBJ2-1, with 12 bases lining up with TRBD2. The V gene's germline CDR1 is SGDLS and CDR2 YYNGEE. J lost 4 bases, V lost 7 bases, and 9 bases had no gene match. The CDR3 runs 16 residues. CDR3 sequence reads: CASVRLAGEGYNEQFF. DNA of the CDR3: TGTGCCAGCGTTCGACTAGCGGGGGAGGGATACAATGAGCAGTTCTTC.

This chain links TRBV29-1 with TRBJ2-1; a weak D match, TRBD1 (5 bases). The CDR3 extends over 13 amino acids. Germline CDR1 and CDR2: SQVTM and ANQGSEA. The V and J ends lost 6 bases and 6 bases respectively, with 15 bases between them. The CDR3 DNA reads TGCAGCGTGGACGTTTCAGGGTTCAATGAGCAGTTCTTC. This codes for CSVDVSGFNEQFF.

The CDR3 nucleotides read TGCGCCAGCAGCCACGGGACAGGGGTCCTCATAAGGCAGTTCTTC. Protein product: CASSHGTGVLIRQFF. This sequence joins TRBV4-1 and TRBJ2-1, with 10 nucleotides matching TRBD1. Germline V gene data show CDR1 as MGHRA and CDR2 as YSYEKL. CDR3 length: 15 amino acids. Losses at the gene ends were 3 bases for V and 12 bases for J; bases not matched to a gene: 11.

The J gene is TRBJ1-2, the V gene TRBV29-1, with unresolved D. Germline V CDR1 and CDR2: SQVTM, ANQGSEA. V shed 3 bases and J shed 0 bases, with 14 bases lying between them. The CDR3 loop spans 15 amino acids. The CDR3 sequence: CSVDLSIGANYGYTF. In DNA, the CDR3 is TGCAGCGTTGACCTTAGCATCGGAGCTAACTATGGCTACACCTTC.

The rearrangement uses TRBV7-6 and TRBJ2-1; 13 bases are a match to TRBD2. CDR3 length: 17 amino acids. Germline assignment: CDR1 SGHVS and CDR2 FNYEAQ. V dropped 5 bases and J dropped 7; count of bases not matched to a gene: 11. The CDR3 is CASSPRTSGSKGNEQFF. For the CDR3, the DNA is TGTGCCAGCAGCCCCCGGACTAGCGGGAGCAAAGGGAATGAGCAGTTCTTC.

The rearrangement uses TRBV5-4 and TRBJ1-2; tentatively, D is TRBD1 (6 bases). The germline CDR1 and CDR2 sequences are SGHNT and YYREEE (reference sequence). V was trimmed by 2 bases and J by 8 bases, leaving 16 bases between them. This CDR3 is 14 amino acids long. The CDR3 nucleotides read TGTGCCAGCAGCTTATTGACAGGATTGAAGGGCTACACCTTC. As protein: CASSLLTGLKGYTF.